Reported below is one T cell receptor beta chain. TCRdb reprocessed the RT-PCR reads via MiXCR and lists one record per CDR3 protein. The sample yields 650,000 to 800,000 distinct CDR3 sequences, 14% seen once. Germline assignment: CDR1 SGHRS and CDR2 YFSETQ. This CDR3 is 17 amino acids long. J was trimmed by 4 bases and V by 3 bases; bases with no gene match: 13. This TCR was recovered from a female donor in good health, serving as a healthy control. The chain has TRBV5-1 and TRBJ1-1, with 9 bases that match TRBD1. The sequenced sample was memory CD4+ T cells from blood. CDR3 protein: CASSSDRDRVIRTEAFF. The DNA for the CDR3 is TGCGCCAGCAGCTCTGACCGGGACAGGGTGATTCGCACTGAAGCTTTCTTT.